The rows below give T cell receptor beta chains drawn from one sample of a study of cytomegalovirus exposure and HLA in healthy donors. Measured with immunoSEQ multiplex PCR; TCRdb has only the in-frame clones, and not every one. The sample shows around 110,000 clones, roughly four fifths of them seen only once. Sequences were obtained from PBMCs. The receptor set was obtained from a woman between 18 and 30 years old in good health and CMV-seronegative. Each CDR3 is given with its conserved first and last residue. A D gene is named only where the DNA matches it firmly. Size is omitted from some rows. Given values are once, few, many or a class for expanded clones.

16	NA	TRBJ2-5	few	TRBV7-9	CASSLKGGQPQETQYF	TGTGCCAGCAGCTTAAAGGGGGGGCAGCCCCAAGAGACCCAGTACTTC
16	TRBD1	TRBJ2-7	NA	TRBV5-1	CASSFTGTGLTYEQYF	TGCGCCAGCAGCTTCACCGGGACAGGGCTAACCTACGAGCAGTACTTC
12	NA	TRBJ1-2	NA	TRBV6-5	CASTPSGYGYTF	TGTGCCAGCACCCCCTCAGGGTATGGCTACACCTTC
15	NA	TRBJ1-1	NA	TRBV27	CASTSSQGSQTEAFF	TGTGCCAGCACCTCCTCACAGGGTAGTCAGACTGAAGCTTTCTTT
17	NA	TRBJ1-3	NA	TRBV27	CASSLRSGVSSGNTIYF	TGTGCCAGCAGTTTAAGGTCAGGCGTTAGCTCTGGAAACACCATATATTTT
16	NA	TRBJ1-3	few	TRBV6-6	CASRPSAFSSGNTIYF	TGTGCCAGCAGACCCTCCGCCTTCAGCTCTGGAAACACCATATATTTT
18	TRBD2	TRBJ2-2	NA	TRBV10-3	CAISVGLAGDSYTGELFF	TGTGCCATCAGTGTAGGACTAGCGGGCGATTCTTACACCGGGGAGCTGTTTTTT
16	NA	TRBJ1-4	NA	TRBV5-6	CASSFGSSDIGEKLFF	TGTGCCAGCAGCTTCGGCTCATCGGACATAGGGGAAAAACTGTTTTTT
15	TRBD1	TRBJ1-1	NA	TRBV7-7	CASSGYTGGNTEAFF	TGTGCTAGCAGCGGCTACACAGGGGGGAACACTGAAGCTTTCTTT
15	NA	TRBJ1-4	NA	TRBV5-1	CASSLTGMTNEKLFF	TGCGCCAGCAGCTTAACAGGGATGACTAATGAAAAACTGTTTTTT
15	TRBD2	TRBJ2-3	NA	TRBV5-4	CASSWGDGGTDTQYF	TGTGCCAGCAGCTGGGGGGACGGGGGGACAGATACGCAGTATTTT
15	TRBD1	TRBJ2-4	few	TRBV5-6	CASSLDRGVGNIQYF	TGTGCCAGCAGCTTGGACAGGGGGGTCGGGAACATTCAGTACTTC
15	NA	TRBJ2-1	NA	TRBV28	CASSDGGPSYNEQFF	TGTGCCAGCAGTGACGGGGGACCCTCCTACAATGAGCAGTTCTTC
12	NA	TRBJ2-7	NA	TRBV4-1	CASSQGTYEQYF	TGCGCCAGCAGCCAAGGTACCTACGAGCAGTACTTC
12	NA	TRBJ1-2	NA	TRBV11-3	CASSVGEGSETF	NA
13	NA	TRBJ1-1	NA	TRBV2	CASSEGPAAEAFF	TGTGCCAGCAGTGAAGGGCCAGCGGCTGAAGCTTTCTTT
15	TRBD1	TRBJ2-7	NA	TRBV30	CAWSKVTGGFYEQYF	TGTGCCTGGAGTAAGGTGACAGGGGGTTTCTACGAGCAGTACTTC
14	NA	TRBJ2-1	once	TRBV28	CASSQERPHNEQFF	TGTGCCAGCAGCCAAGAGCGACCCCACAATGAGCAGTTCTTC
14	NA	TRBJ2-7	NA	TRBV30	CAWRRAGRNYEQYF	TGTGCCTGGAGACGGGCAGGGCGAAACTACGAGCAGTACTTC
13	NA	TRBJ2-5	few	TRBV2	CASSEARGETQYF	TGTGCCAGCAGTGAAGCGCGGGGAGAGACCCAGTACTTC
14	TRBD1	TRBJ2-7	NA	TRBV5-1	CASSPGQGMREQYF	TGCGCCAGCAGCCCTGGACAGGGAATGCGGGAGCAGTACTTC
16	TRBD1	TRBJ2-1	once	TRBV5-1	CASSPTGTGHFNEQFF	TGCGCCAGCAGCCCTACCGGGACAGGACATTTCAATGAGCAGTTCTTC
14	TRBD1	TRBJ1-1	NA	TRBV19	CASSIYPGQGDAFF	TGTGCCAGTAGTATCTACCCGGGACAGGGGGACGCTTTCTTT
15	NA	TRBJ1-6	NA	TRBV27	CASSLDETYNSPLHF	TGTGCCAGCAGTTTAGATGAGACCTATAATTCACCCCTCCACTTT
17	NA	TRBJ2-7	NA	TRBV18	CASSPQQGPPISYEQYF	TGTGCCAGCTCACCCCAACAGGGTCCGCCGATCTCTTACGAGCAGTACTTC
11	NA	TRBJ1-1	few	TRBV5-1	CASGGDTEAFF	TGCGCCAGCGGGGGGGACACTGAAGCTTTCTTT
16	NA	TRBJ2-3	NA	TRBV25-1	CASSGGLAESTDTQYF	TGTGCCAGCAGTGGGGGGTTAGCGGAAAGCACAGATACGCAGTATTTT
15	NA	TRBJ1-5	once	TRBV27	CASSFGRGDNQPQHF	TGTGCCAGCAGTTTCGGGCGGGGAGATAATCAGCCCCAGCATTTT
14	TRBD1	TRBJ2-7	NA	TRBV7-2	CASSLGTGTGEQYF	TGTGCCAGCAGCTTAGGGACAGGGACGGGCGAGCAGTACTTC
14	TRBD1	TRBJ1-1	NA	TRBV5-1	CASTPTGGLAEAFF	TGCGCCAGCACGCCAACAGGGGGCCTCGCTGAAGCTTTCTTT
14	NA	TRBJ1-2	NA	TRBV7-2	CASSLGGDNYGYTF	TGTGCCAGCAGCTTAGGAGGTGACAACTATGGCTACACCTTC
16	NA	TRBJ2-1	few	TRBV5-1	CASSFTDSARTNEQFF	TGCGCCAGCAGCTTTACGGACTCAGCAAGAACGAATGAGCAGTTCTTC
11	NA	TRBJ1-1	NA	TRBV20-1	CSARGGTEAFF	TGCAGTGCTAGGGGGGGGACTGAAGCTTTCTTT